This TCR beta chain was sequenced for a study of cytomegalovirus exposure and HLA in healthy donors. Findings and caveats of the study: Presence/absence analyses took donor sequencing depth as roughly uniform.

This clone showed up just once. Antigen specificity is unknown. This PCR relied on a set of 60 Vbeta primers and 13 Jbeta primers. TCRdb's table, derived via immunoSEQ multiplex PCR, lists solely in-frame clones and lacks some. The sample has approximately 100,000 clones; roughly four fifths are singletons. CDR3 length equals 14 residues. Germline CDR1 reads LNHNV; CDR2 reads YYDKDF (reference sequence). Between the trimmed V and J ends, which lost 4 bases and 0 bases, there was a span of 8 bases. The gene calls are TRBV15 and TRBJ2-3; D remains unclear. This receptor was identified in a human donor in good health. Material for sequencing was PBMCs. CDR3 coding DNA: TGTGCCACCAGCAATGCCAGGAGCACAGATACGCAGTATTTT. Amino acid sequence: CATSNARSTDTQYF.